This TCR beta chain was profiled in a study of blood T cells in healthy people across ages. Study observations and caveats: Possibly confounding the expanded clonotype changes was the fact that donor CMV status was unknown. A conclusive naive versus antigen-experienced comparison was prevented by the unsorted PBMCs.

The V end was cut by 0 bases, the J end by 13 bases, with 22 bases between. This CDR3 has 15 residues. Germline V gene lookup returns CDR1 GTSNPN and CDR2 SVGIG (reference sequence). To note about this clonotype: Its antigen is not identified.

Then a second PCR, running about 6 to 11 cycles, was carried out with a sample-barcoded 5' primer and a J-beta primer mix. TCRdb re-analysed the 5' RACE reads in MiXCR, keeping a single row per CDR3 protein. The table has some 900,000 distinct CDR3 sequences, about 28% seen once. Donors gave 8 to 10 milliliters of peripheral blood apiece. Sample: blood. The V call is TRBV30, the J call TRBJ2-1; either TRBD1 or TRBD2 may fit D (5 bases each). The clonotype originates from a woman aged 80 or over in good health. CDR3 amino acids: CAWSVHTGGEETQFF. As DNA, the CDR3 is TGTGCCTGGAGTGTACACACAGGAGGCGAGGAGACCCAGTTCTTC.